Reported below is one T cell receptor (beta chain). Its recognized antigen is unknown. Within one base of it there is no much larger clone, and no base qualities were kept. Library preparation used the immunoSEQ multiplex PCR assay. A mixture of 60 forward primers for TCR Vbeta segments and 13 reverse primers for TCR Jbeta segments was used in the multiplex PCR. The CDR3 region of rearranged TCR beta genes was amplified from genomic DNA by a multiplex PCR assay. The Illumina HiSeq System was used to sequence the amplified TCR beta libraries as 87-base-pair reads. Concerning the study's data processing: A later analysis tallied around 87 million unique TCR beta chains across the 700 or so repertoires, and approximately 12 million of those chains were shared by two or more donors. Raw reads were error-corrected and collapsed into unique sequences by a nearest-neighbor algorithm in which closely related sequences were merged to remove PCR and sequencing errors. CDR3 sequences were aligned to IMGT reference sequences to assign V, D and J gene segments. For a sequence to be retained, a match of at least six nucleotides to both a V gene segment and a J gene segment was required. Rearrangements were called productive when the CDR3 lacked stop codons and stayed in frame with V and J; all others were non-productive. Following IMGT convention, CDR3 was defined as the stretch from the second conserved V-encoded cysteine to the conserved J-encoded phenylalanine. The earlier analysis of a few hundred of the donors excluded any sequence lacking an unambiguous match to a single V gene segment. An earlier analysis of fewer than 750 of the donors called V segments functional above 56.7% productive rearrangements and segregating when the between-donor standard deviation exceeded 5%. A statistical classification framework was built to diagnose cytomegalovirus status from the catalog of TCR beta chain sequences. V and J gene assignment, in a later analysis, came from comparing TCR nucleotide sequences with IMGT/GENE-DB human TR gene sequences. In a later analysis, CDR3 sequences and most-parsimonious VDJ recombination scenarios were assigned using the TCRdist pipeline. In a later analysis, each TCR beta chain was defined by its CDR3 amino acid sequence together with its V-gene family, and reads lacking a unique V-gene family were excluded. As a way to deal with suspected cross-contamination and a sequencing artifact, a later analysis dropped under 600 nucleotide sequences that were highly shared and had low generation probability. In a later analysis, a clonal expansion index for each public chain was calculated from normalized within-repertoire ranks of inferred template counts. In a later analysis, generation probabilities were computed with a VDJ recombination model fitted to out-of-frame rearrangements, and the resulting probabilities were checked against IGoR. In a later analysis, TCR-TCR, TCR-HLA and TCR-CMV co-occurrence was scored with hypergeometric tests, and a repertoire-size bias correction was applied to TCR pairs. A later analysis estimated false discovery rates by permuting HLA or CMV assignments 20 times. A later analysis grouped co-occurring TCRs with DBSCAN, adding TCRdist sequence similarity when clustering within HLA-allele-positive subsets. Co-occurrence clustering excluded repertoires with fewer than 30,000 or more than 120,000 public chains, plus five with anomalous nucleotide sharing. TCRdb provides this immuneACCESS table in a form limited to in-frame rearrangements. Some clones are lacking; in checked studies, under half of them reflect an unresolved V gene, and why the rest are absent is not known. That table furnishes V, J and clone size, whereas the DNA furnished D and trimming. In all, the sample holds approximately 91,000 clones, and about 70% of those were seen once. The ten largest clones capture about 1.3% of the sample.

As encoded in the germline V gene (reference sequence), CDR1 is SGHNT while CDR2 is YYREEE. V and J are truncated by 6 bases and 1 base respectively, leaving an intervening sequence of 11 bases. Its CDR3 holds 14 amino acids, cysteine through phenylalanine. The read is trimmed to its CDR3 DNA, 42 bases read in frame from base 1. This specimen belongs to a study of cytomegalovirus exposure and HLA in healthy donors (TCRdb year 2017). For context, the study as a whole: According to an earlier analysis of 550 to 750 of the donors, about 180 million T cells yielded 90 million to 140 million unique TCR beta sequences and approximately 300 Gb of sequence data. Rather than using new phenotypic data, the later analysis identified candidate immune exposures from TCR beta sequences and from how often those sequences occurred across donors. An early release that covered about 600 HLA-typed donors contained approximately 300 gigabases of sequencing data and 65 million to 100 million unique TCR sequences. HLA typing included class I and class II loci at four-digit resolution. The genetic ancestry cluster associated with self-reported Caucasian donors included 81% of the 398 genotyped donors. Across approximately 420 genotyped donors of the cohort, an average of 235,054 unique TCR beta nucleotide sequences per donor were sequenced, and 15% to 20% of those sequences were non-productive. The aim of the study was to test whether cataloging public T cell receptors could identify signatures of past pathogen exposure. Because of strong linkage in the cohort, roughly five DR-DQ haplotypes were treated as single units for association and clustering. To study patterns of TCR occurrence, a later analysis re-analyzed previously published TCR beta repertoires from around 660 donors and added high-resolution HLA genotyping. An earlier analysis of some 500 of the donors used high-throughput TCR beta sequencing to judge whether each TCR beta V gene segment behaved as functional or pseudogenic. A later genetic analysis used genome-wide SNP genotypes for about 60% of the roughly 700 donors, treating that subset as a discovery cohort. A separate validation cohort of about 110 different subjects was used in addition to the roughly 620-subject first cohort. Donor age, sex, ethnicity and CMV serostatus were compiled alongside the repertoire data. The number of donors typed differed by locus, with about 629-640 for A, B, C, DRB1 and DQB1, around 500 for DQA1, under 610 for DPA1, and 472 for DPB1. All discovery cohort repertoires had been generated on a single sequencing platform. The study profiled the T cell repertoires of more than 500 subjects by immunosequencing and related them to cytomegalovirus serostatus. The study combined high-throughput TCR immunosequencing, statistical association of individual TCRs with disease status, and machine learning to predict cytomegalovirus infection status.

The cohort comprised more than 550 healthy bone marrow donors. All cohort members were sampled while nominally healthy, although unrecorded immune exposures were likely present. The donor was CMV seronegative and belonged to the group of 350 to 400 seronegative cohort members. Every donor gave a peripheral blood sample, and the peripheral blood mononuclear cells from that sample were used for TCR beta sequencing. Genomic DNA was extracted from the blood cell samples with the Qiagen DNeasy Blood Extraction Kit. What the work shows at the level of the full study, not this receptor alone: V-gene and J-gene trimming of TCR beta chains was associated with a missense DCLRE1C variant in a later genetic analysis, and the association was replicated in an independent cohort. Cytomegalovirus status was reported to be diagnosed by the classifier with high specificity and sensitivity in both the original and validation cohorts. Roughly uniform sequencing depth across donors was assumed in presence/absence analyses, although this assumption may not hold. At a false discovery rate of 0.05, a later analysis linked about 16,000 TCR beta sequences to specific HLA alleles. The authors suggested that the approach could potentially be extended to other disease states and immunological phenotypes. The study listed 150 to 200 TCR beta chains as associated with cytomegalovirus. A cluster of highly shared sequence variants was judged likely to represent a technical artifact of the sequencing pipeline. According to a later analysis, most CMV-associated TCR beta chains appeared to be HLA-restricted, and the HLA associations seemed to be driven largely by CMV exposure. Strong co-occurrence of HLA alleles, especially DR and DQ, made assigning TCR associations to individual alleles difficult. CMV serostatus was the only immune exposure information available for the cohort. Most TCR sequences were seen in very few donors, while some public TCRs were found in many individuals. In a later analysis, several top co-occurrence clusters were reported to appear linked to parvovirus B19, influenza, CMV and Epstein-Barr virus. Some IMGT-functional V segments, including TRBV6-2 and TRBV6-3, could not be distinguished by the 87-base-pair reads and were therefore excluded. In an earlier analysis of roughly 560 of the donors, most TCR beta V segments were observed in productive rearrangements about 87% or about 30% of the time, broadly matching IMGT annotations. A further reported finding was that TCR beta sequences accurately predicted the HLA-A and HLA-B alleles for most subjects in the first cohort. In vitro tests confirmed that a few of the cytomegalovirus-associated TCR beta chains recognize cytomegalovirus antigens. In a later analysis, TCR association rates were found to vary across HLA loci, with the most associated TCRs seen for DRB1 alleles and the fewest for HLA-C alleles. HLA typing was unavailable for some donors at each locus, so association tests used only the typed subset. Because counts were too low, seventeen rarely observed V segments, including chromosome 9 orphons, were excluded from the earlier analysis of 587 of the donors. Compared with the roughly 600-donor mean, donors in an Asian-associated ancestry cluster had fewer N-insertions in productive TCRs, according to a later genetic analysis. In a later analysis, HLA-associated TCR beta chains showed more clonal expansion and lower generation probabilities than non-associated chains that were equally common. In this cohort, only TCR beta chains were sequenced, and detectable features were limited by the absence of alpha or paired-chain data. Correlated functional status among segregating V segments might reflect linkage disequilibrium, but an unknown experimental factor could not be ruled out.

Here the chain combines TRBV5-4 and TRBJ1-3; TRBD1 is possibly the D segment (6 matching bases). Sequencing was performed on PBMCs. This sequence originates from a female donor in good health and CMV-seronegative. The DNA sequence follows: TGTGCCAGCACCTTCAGGGGATCTGGAAACACCATATATTTT. Its protein product is CASTFRGSGNTIYF.